These 4 T cell receptor beta chains came from one sample sequenced in a study of cytotoxic CD8 clonotypes in ibrutinib-treated CLL. TCRdb keeps only in-frame clones here, not all; method: immunoSEQ multiplex PCR. The sample includes approximately 7,100 clones, around 80% of them seen just once. This material consisted of PBMCs, taken before ibrutinib treatment. The receptor source for this set is a human donor with chronic lymphocytic leukemia.

The rearrangement uses TRBV4-3 and TRBJ2-3; D ambiguous. Germline loops: CDR1 LGHNA, CDR2 YSLEER. This CDR3 comprises 13 residues. Trimming cost V 0 bases and J 6 bases, with 7 bases left between them. For the CDR3, the DNA is TGCGCCAGCAGCCAAGATCGAGAGGATACGCAGTATTTT. Its translation: CASSQDREDTQYF.

V gene TRBV9 combines with J gene TRBJ1-4; possible D gene TRBD1, 6 bases. Germline V gene data show CDR1 as SGDLS and CDR2 as YYNGEE. Trimming took off 6 bases at V and 5 bases at J, with 23 bases between the two ends. There are 17 residues in the CDR3. CDR3 nucleotide sequence: TGTGCCAGCACCCGTTCGGGGGGCGGCAGCGTGAATGAAAAACTGTTTTTT. It translates to CASTRSGGGSVNEKLFF.

V is TRBV19 and J is TRBJ2-3; maybe TRBD1 (6 bases). The CDR3 is 13 residues long. The germline gives CDR1 LNHDA, CDR2 SQIVND (reference sequence). V dropped 3 bases and J dropped 6 bases, with 10 bases sitting between them. CDR3 bases: TGTGCCAGTAGTATGGGGGCCCAGGATACGCAGTATTTT. Translated, it gives CASSMGAQDTQYF.

The rearrangement links TRBV4-2 to TRBJ1-5; D gene ambiguous. Per germline, CDR1 LGHNA and CDR2 YNFKEQ. The CDR3 loop spans 13 amino acids. Trimming took 4 bases from V and 3 from J, leaving 7 bases between them. CDR3 nucleotide sequence: TGTGCCAGCAGCCCTGATAACAATCAGCCCCAGCATTTT. Translation: CASSPDNNQPQHF.